The entry below gives a single T cell receptor beta chain sequence along with its context. This table comes from immunoSEQ multiplex PCR, and its TCRdb copy is limited to in-frame clones, with some not included. The sample lists some 1 million clones, approximately 68% occurring once. The ends lost 5 bases at V and 7 bases at J; junction bases unmatched: 9. The CDR3 runs 15 residues. The germline CDR1 and CDR2 sequences are MNHEY and SMNVEV (reference sequence). The data derive from a study of shared clonotypes between healthy human individuals. Study overall: For every donor, three CD4 naive, three CD4 memory, two CD8 naive and one CD8 memory plates were used.

V usage is TRBV27 and J usage is TRBJ2-2; 8 positions agree with TRBD1. This TCR was sampled from a man younger than 30 in good health. The sequenced material came from memory CD4+ T cells sorted from blood. Subset specified: CD45RA-negative fraction. CDR3 coding DNA: TGTGCCAGCAGTGGATCCGGGACAGGTATCGGGGAGCTGTTTTTT. This encodes CASSGSGTGIGELFF.